The rows below give T cell receptor beta chains drawn from one sample of a study of blood T cell repertoires in COVID-19. This table comes from immunoSEQ multiplex PCR, and its TCRdb copy is limited to in-frame clones, with some not included. The table shows more than 250,000 clones, with approximately 90% occurring only once. Material: peripheral blood. These receptors were collected from a woman aged 45-59 years with COVID-19, enrolled during active disease. Each CDR3 is given with its conserved first and last residue.

V gene	J gene	CDR3 protein
TRBV19	TRBJ2-1	CASSTGLNYNEQFF
TRBV15	TRBJ1-3	CATSTPGVGPGNTIYF
TRBV5-6	TRBJ2-7	CASSPGTYSSYEQYF
TRBV11-3	TRBJ2-2	CASSYRGQMNTGELFF
TRBV12-3/TRBV12-4	TRBJ2-7	CASSFYYEQYF
TRBV7-9	TRBJ2-4	CASSYQTGGGGAKNIQYF
TRBV11-2	TRBJ1-1	CASSLGLNTEAFF
TRBV30	TRBJ2-1	CAWTKRAGSSEQFF
TRBV5-8	TRBJ2-3	CASSLEVTRTDTQYF
TRBV11-3	TRBJ2-7	CASSFLASGIYEQYF
TRBV7-8	TRBJ2-3	CASTLGLAGANTQYF
TRBV3-1/TRBV3-2	TRBJ2-1	CASSHIRRPPYNEQFF
TRBV3-1/TRBV3-2	TRBJ2-7	CASSPATGAYEQYF
TRBV14	TRBJ2-2	CASSNTGSAGELFF
TRBV7-9	TRBJ2-7	CASSFSGQRSTKQYF
TRBV7-2	TRBJ2-1	CASSSGGAGGAYNEQFF
TRBV6-6	TRBJ2-7	CASTSSGINFEQYF
TRBV19	TRBJ1-1	CASSASGTGSTEAFF
TRBV7-2	TRBJ1-6	CASSLYRGPGDSPLHF
TRBV7-3	TRBJ2-2	CASSLRAGYDGELFF
TRBV2	TRBJ1-5	CASSRDSGFQPQHF
TRBV5-1	TRBJ2-1	CASKTDSNEQFF